The next 23 T cell receptor beta chains were all read from a single sample in a study of blood T cells in healthy people across ages. A second PCR, run for about 6 to 12 cycles, used a sample-barcoded 5' primer plus a J-beta primer mix. TCRdb reanalysed the 5' RACE reads using MiXCR and keeps one entry per CDR3 protein. The sample gives roughly 790,000 distinct CDR3 sequences, around 46% of which show up once; less than 25% is in the top ten. Sequencing used blood. These receptors all come from a woman in her fifties or sixties in good health.

To note about this clonotype: This clone may be a read error of a much larger clone one base away. The chain uses TRBV7-2 and TRBJ2-5; D is unclear. CDR3 length equals 14 residues. Germline V gene sequence: CDR1 SGHTA, CDR2 FQGNSA. V lost 7 bases and J lost 6, with 18 bases in between. CDR3 in DNA: TGTGCCAGCACCTCCATTTTAGGGTCGCAGACCCAGTACTTC. Protein: CASTSILGSQTQYF. Drawing the rest from reference TRBV7-2 and TRBJ2-5, the complete variable domain is GAGVSQSPSNKVTEKGKDVELRCDPISGHTALYWYRQSLGQGLEFLIYFQGNSAPDKSGLPSDRFSAERTGGSVSTLTIQRTQQEDSAVYLCASTSILGSQTQYFGPGTRLLVL.

This clonotype has only a few counts. The V call is TRBV6-2 or TRBV6-3, the J call TRBJ2-7; 9 bases agree with TRBD2. V trimming: 0 bases; J trimming: 6 bases; junction bases outside the gene matches: 9. CDR3 length equals 16 residues. The germline CDR1 and CDR2 sequences are MNHEY and SVGEGT. CDR3 bases: TGTGCCAGCAGTTACTCGAAGGCTAGCGGGAATGCCGAGCAGTACTTC. Its translation is CASSYSKASGNAEQYF.

The rearrangement uses TRBV27 and TRBJ2-4; D gene unclear. The J call is in doubt because the DNA end fits TRBJ2-7 better. CDR1 is MNHEY, CDR2 SMNVEV, per germline (reference sequence). The CDR3 runs to 13 residues. This CDR3 is CASRILGFYEQYF. The DNA for the CDR3 is TGTGCCAGTAGGATCCTAGGGTTCTACGAGCAGTACTTC.

The chain has TRBV12-5 and TRBJ1-2; the match to TRBD1 covers 8 bases. V shed 7 bases and J 3 bases; nucleotides not matched to a gene: 7. CDR1 is LGHNT and CDR2 is FRNRAP in the germline V gene. This CDR3 comprises 14 residues. This chain's CDR3 is CASVPTGDYYGYTF. The DNA of the CDR3 is TGTGCTAGTGTTCCGACAGGGGACTACTATGGCTACACCTTC.

This sequence joins TRBV20-1 and TRBJ2-7; TRBD2 aligns across 7 bases. This CDR3 is built from 13 residues. Germline V CDR1 and CDR2: DFQATT, SNEGSKA (reference sequence). V lost 8 bases to trimming and J lost 5 bases; unmatched junction nucleotides: 12. In DNA, the CDR3 is TGCAGTTCAGACGTGGGAGGGCCCGACGAGCAGTACTTC. It is translated as CSSDVGGPDEQYF.

The chain carries TRBV7-2 and TRBJ2-5, with D possibly being TRBD2 (5 bases). The CDR3 totals 15 residues. V lost 5 bases to trimming and J lost 5 bases, with 18 bases between them. Germline V gene sequence: CDR1 SGHTA, CDR2 FQGNSA. CDR3 in amino acids: CASSPRRASTETQYF. The CDR3 DNA is TGTGCCAGCAGCCCTAGGCGGGCTAGCACGGAGACCCAGTACTTC. Based on the CDR3 plus reference TRBV7-2 and TRBJ2-5, the full variable domain is GAGVSQSPSNKVTEKGKDVELRCDPISGHTALYWYRQSLGQGLEFLIYFQGNSAPDKSGLPSDRFSAERTGGSVSTLTIQRTQQEDSAVYLCASSPRRASTETQYFGPGTRLLVL.

The chain has TRBV9 and TRBJ2-7; D is perhaps TRBD1 (5 bases). The V and J ends lost 0 bases and 6 bases respectively, with 16 bases between them. The CDR3 is made up of 15 amino acids. Germline V gene lookup returns CDR1 SGDLS and CDR2 YYNGEE. The CDR3 nucleotides are TGTGCCAGCAGCGTAGTCCCCGGACAAGCTATCGAGCAGTACTTC. Protein sequence: CASSVVPGQAIEQYF.

This rearrangement joins TRBV20-1 to TRBJ2-7; D is ambiguous. This CDR3 is 14 amino acids long. The germline CDR1 and CDR2 sequences are DFQATT and SNEGSKA (reference sequence). Trimming took 0 bases from V and 3 from J, leaving 12 bases between them. CDR3 region: CSARDLGNYYEQYF. In DNA, the CDR3 is TGCAGTGCTAGAGATCTGGGCAACTACTACGAGCAGTACTTC.

This clonotype occurred once. The chain employs TRBV7-2 and TRBJ1-2, with 9 bases identical to TRBD1. Trimming at V came to 11 bases and at J to 3 bases, leaving 19 bases not matched to a gene. CDR3 length: 17 amino acids. Germline assignment: CDR1 SGHTA and CDR2 FQGNSA. The CDR3 loop reads CARNQGGQGNRDYGYTF. Written as DNA, the CDR3 is TGTGCCCGCAACCAGGGGGGACAGGGAAACCGGGACTATGGCTACACCTTC.

The chain employs TRBV9 and TRBJ2-7; 10 bases fit TRBD1. The CDR3 is 14 residues long. Germline V lookup: CDR1 SGDLS, CDR2 YYNGEE. After removal of 0 bases from V and 7 bases from J, the junction contained 4 bases not matched to a gene. In DNA, the CDR3 is TGTGCCAGCAGCGTAGGACAGGGGGCATGGGAGCAGTACTTC. It encodes CASSVGQGAWEQYF.

Only a few counts were recorded for this clonotype. This chain uses TRBV5-1 with TRBJ2-3, with D tentatively TRBD1 (5 bases). V shed 6 bases and J shed 2 bases, with 13 bases lying between them. The V gene's germline CDR1 is SGHRS and CDR2 YFSETQ. The CDR3 has 14 amino acids. The CDR3 spells CASNSAGNTDTQYF. The CDR3 bases are TGCGCCAGCAATTCGGCAGGGAACACAGATACGCAGTATTTT.

The rearrangement joins TRBV9 to TRBJ2-3; D tentatively reads TRBD1 or TRBD2 (5 bases each). Germline V gives CDR1 SGDLS, CDR2 YYNGEE. V lost 4 bases and J lost 9, with 18 bases in between. The CDR3 length is 14 residues. CDR3 coding DNA: TGTGCCAGCAGCCCGGGTGGGGGTTTCCCCACGCAGTATTTT. Its protein is CASSPGGGFPTQYF.

At least ten counts were recorded for this clonotype. V gene TRBV7-2 combines with J gene TRBJ1-5, with D maybe TRBD1 (6 bases). V was trimmed by 2 bases and J by 6 bases, leaving 11 bases between them. The CDR3 runs to 14 residues. Germline V CDR1 and CDR2: SGHTA, FQGNSA. DNA of the CDR3: TGTGCCAGCAGCTTACAACAGGGAGGTCAGCCCCAGCATTTT. Translating gives CASSLQQGGQPQHF.

As regards this clonotype: This may stem from a read error, because a much larger clone lies one nucleotide away. This chain joins TRBV10-3 and TRBJ2-2; D unclear. The CDR3 loop spans 15 amino acids. Germline lookup yields CDR1 ENHRY and CDR2 SYGVKD. With 4 bases removed from V and 1 base from J, the gap between germline ends came to 10 bases. The CDR3: CAISGSEKNTGELFF. The CDR3, as DNA: TGTGCCATCAGTGGGTCGGAGAAGAACACCGGGGAGCTGTTTTTT.

CDR3 protein: CASTYFGGALETQYF. As DNA, the CDR3 is TGTGCCAGCACTTATTTCGGGGGGGCCTTGGAGACCCAGTACTTC. The chain is built from TRBV6-1 and TRBJ2-5; TRBD2 aligns across 8 bases. The CDR3 spans 15 residues. The germline gives CDR1 MNHNS, CDR2 SASEGT. Unmatched junction bases numbered 12, after V lost 7 bases and J lost 5 bases.

The rearrangement uses TRBV7-8 and TRBJ2-7, with D possibly being TRBD1 (5 bases). The V gene's germline CDR1 is SGHVS and CDR2 FQNEAQ. With 8 bases removed from V and 2 bases from J, the gap between germline ends came to 13 bases. The CDR3 consists of 13 residues. The CDR3 sequence: CASGHRLPYEQYF. In DNA, the CDR3 is TGTGCCAGCGGACACAGGTTGCCCTACGAGCAGTACTTC. The full variable domain, completed using reference TRBV7-8 and TRBJ2-7, is GAGVSQSPRYKVAKRGQDVALRCDPISGHVSLFWYQQALGQGPEFLTYFQNEAQLDKSGLPSDRFFAERPEGSVSTLKIQRTQQEDSAVYLCASGHRLPYEQYFGPGTRLTVT.

With regard to this clonotype: One junction end disagrees with the germline gene, perhaps due to a read error. This chain links TRBV12-3 or TRBV12-4 with TRBJ2-1; 13 nucleotides line up with TRBD2. There are 16 residues in the CDR3. This CDR3 is CASSRYTSGRANEQLF. The CDR3 DNA reads as TGTGCCAGCAGCCGATACACTAGCGGGAGGGCCAATGAGCAGTTATTC.

The V and J genes are TRBV13 and TRBJ2-7; 7 nucleotides agree with TRBD1. The CDR3 totals 15 residues. Germline-derived CDR1 and CDR2 are PRHDT and FYEKMQ (reference sequence). With V trimmed by 5 bases and J by 2 bases, 9 bases remained unmatched. The CDR3 loop reads CASSTTTGPTYEQYF. CDR3 nucleotides: TGTGCCAGCAGCACAACGACAGGGCCGACCTACGAGCAGTACTTC.

The chain uses TRBV9 and TRBJ2-1, with TRBD1 matching over 10 bases. Unmatched junction bases numbered 5, after V lost 4 bases and J lost 4 bases. The CDR3 is made up of 15 amino acids. Germline assignment: CDR1 SGDLS and CDR2 YYNGEE. The CDR3 DNA follows: TGTGCCAGCAGCCCTGAGGGACAGGGGTACAATGAGCAGTTCTTC. As protein: CASSPEGQGYNEQFF.

This clonotype was seen more than once but under ten times. The V gene is TRBV9, the J gene TRBJ2-3, with D unclear. CDR3 length: 14 residues. The germline V and J ends were trimmed by 0 bases and 6 bases, with 11 bases remaining between them. CDR1 SGDLS and CDR2 YYNGEE come from the germline V gene. This CDR3 reads CASSVAMSADTQYF. CDR3 sequence (DNA): TGTGCCAGCAGCGTAGCAATGAGTGCCGATACGCAGTATTTT.

At least ten counts were recorded for this clonotype. The gene calls are TRBV5-1 and TRBJ2-7; TRBD1 is a possible D gene (6 bases). Germline V CDR1 and CDR2: SGHRS, YFSETQ. Trimming removed 4 bases at V and 4 bases at J, with 15 bases between. The CDR3 is 14 amino acids. CDR3 in DNA: TGCGCCAGCAGCCTACAGGGACACGGATACGAGCAGTACTTC. Translated, it gives CASSLQGHGYEQYF.

The V gene is TRBV7-2, the J gene TRBJ2-7; D tentatively reads TRBD1 or TRBD2 (6 bases each). From germline, CDR1 is SGHTA and CDR2 FQGNSA. V was shortened by 11 bases and J by 1 base, with 15 bases between the two germline ends. CDR3 length: 13 amino acids. CDR3 DNA sequence: TGTGCCGTAAAGAAAGGGGGGTCCTACGAGCAGTACTTC. It translates to CAVKKGGSYEQYF.

This chain joins TRBV29-1 and TRBJ2-7; TRBD1 or TRBD2 may be the D gene (6 bases each). V was cut by 4 bases and J by 0 bases, with 10 bases left in between. Looked up from germline, CDR1 is SQVTM and CDR2 is ANQGSEA. CDR3 length equals 13 residues. CDR3 sequence: CSVVADSSYEQYF. The CDR3 nucleotides read TGCAGCGTTGTAGCGGACAGCTCCTACGAGCAGTACTTC.